The clone carrying this T cell receptor (beta chain) came up a few times. TCRdb re-analysed the RT-PCR reads in MiXCR, keeping a single row per CDR3 protein. The table records some 960,000 distinct CDR3 sequences, around 17% of them present only once. The sample belongs to a study of patients and donors after allogeneic stem cell transplantation. Germline V gene data show CDR1 as SEHNR and CDR2 as FQNEAQ (reference sequence). V was trimmed by 2 bases and J by 7 bases, leaving 12 bases between them. The CDR3 extends over 13 amino acids. The clonotype was recovered from a human donor who was either an allogeneic HSCT recipient or a stem cell or donor lymphocyte infusion donor (not recorded which). It is not recorded whose cells these are; they may come from a transplant donor. The chain couples TRBV7-9 to TRBJ2-7; D is possibly TRBD2 (5 bases). The sample consisted of blood, either unsorted or a sorted T cell fraction (not recorded which). This CDR3 is CASSLLPRGEQYF. The CDR3 bases are TGTGCCAGCAGCTTACTCCCGAGAGGGGAGCAGTACTTC.